The T cell receptor (beta chain) described here comes from a study of blood T cell repertoires in COVID-19. This table comes from immunoSEQ multiplex PCR, and its TCRdb copy is limited to in-frame clones, with some not included. The data contain almost 500,000 clones, around nine tenths of them singletons. This clone was detected only once. This CDR3 has 14 amino acids. V was pared by 4 bases and J by 8 bases, with 10 bases of the junction left unmatched. Germline values: CDR1 MGHRA, CDR2 YSYEKL. Living in 24 US areas, the participants were between about 18 and 90 years of age. This sequence was found in a woman aged 60 to 75 who had recovered from COVID-19. This chain connects TRBV4-1 to TRBJ1-2; TRBD1 matches 7 bases. The sequenced sample consisted of PBMCs or T cells enriched from blood (not recorded which). The CDR3 loop is CASSPPDRFGGYTF. The CDR3 nucleotides read TGCGCCAGCAGCCCCCCGGACAGGTTCGGGGGCTACACCTTC.